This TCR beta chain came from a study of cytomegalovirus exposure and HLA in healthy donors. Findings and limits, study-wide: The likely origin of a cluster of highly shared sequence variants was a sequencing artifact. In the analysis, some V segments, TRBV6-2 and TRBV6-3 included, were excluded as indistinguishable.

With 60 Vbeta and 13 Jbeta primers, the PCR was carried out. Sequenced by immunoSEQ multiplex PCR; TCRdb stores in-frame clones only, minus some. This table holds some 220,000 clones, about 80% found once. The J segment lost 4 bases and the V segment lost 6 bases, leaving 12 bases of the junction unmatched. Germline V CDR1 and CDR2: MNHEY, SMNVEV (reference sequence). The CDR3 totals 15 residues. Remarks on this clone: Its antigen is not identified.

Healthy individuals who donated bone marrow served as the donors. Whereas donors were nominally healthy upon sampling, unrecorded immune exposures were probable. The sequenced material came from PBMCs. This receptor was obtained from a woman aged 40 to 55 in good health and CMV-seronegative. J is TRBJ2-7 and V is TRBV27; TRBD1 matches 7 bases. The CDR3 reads CASRYNRGSGYEQYF. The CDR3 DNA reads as TGTGCCAGCAGGTACAACAGGGGATCAGGGTACGAGCAGTACTTC.